The TCR beta chain under discussion was sequenced for a study of blood T cell repertoires in COVID-19. About the study: Italy, Spain and the United States were the sources of the convalescent and acute COVID-19 samples. PBMCs, B-cell-depleted T cells, or T cells were the source of the cDNA or gDNA that made up the material.

Per the germline V gene, CDR1 is SGHDT and CDR2 is YYEEEE. This CDR3 region has 13 residues. V was trimmed by 2 bases and J by 6 bases, leaving 12 bases between them. Authors' methods: Nucleated cell number was recorded as an estimate derived from reference gene primer amplification. Some clones are missing from TCRdb's copy, which holds only in-frame ones; the method was immunoSEQ multiplex PCR. V, J and clone size were drawn from that table, and D and trimming were deduced from the DNA. The profile covers hundreds of thousands of clones, with about 82% appearing a single time and less than 4.5% taken by the ten largest.

This sequence was found in a woman aged 45-59 years with active or convalescent COVID-19. What was sequenced was peripheral blood. The genes are TRBV5-6 and TRBJ2-7; no firm D call. CDR3 nucleotide sequence: TGTGCCAGCAGCTTCTCGACCAGAGGCGAGCAGTACTTC. This gives the protein CASSFSTRGEQYF.